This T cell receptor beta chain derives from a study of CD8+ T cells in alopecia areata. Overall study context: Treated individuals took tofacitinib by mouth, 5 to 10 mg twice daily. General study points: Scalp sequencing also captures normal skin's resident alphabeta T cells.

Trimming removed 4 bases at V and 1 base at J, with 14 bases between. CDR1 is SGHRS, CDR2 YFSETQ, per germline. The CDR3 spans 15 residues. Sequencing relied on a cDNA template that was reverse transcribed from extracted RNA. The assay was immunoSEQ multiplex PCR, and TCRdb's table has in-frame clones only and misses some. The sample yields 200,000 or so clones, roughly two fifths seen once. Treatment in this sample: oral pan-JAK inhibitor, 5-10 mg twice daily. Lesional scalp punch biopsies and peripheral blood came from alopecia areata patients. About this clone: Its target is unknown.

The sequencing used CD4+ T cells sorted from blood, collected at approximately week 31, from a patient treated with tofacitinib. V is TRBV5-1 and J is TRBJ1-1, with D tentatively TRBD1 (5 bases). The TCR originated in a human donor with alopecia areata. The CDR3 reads CASSPRGARNTEAFF. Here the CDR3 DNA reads TGCGCCAGCAGCCCAAGAGGGGCGAGGAACACTGAAGCTTTCTTT.